Listed below are T cell receptor beta chains from one sample, sequenced in a study of blood T cell repertoires in COVID-19. The protocol was immunoSEQ multiplex PCR, while the TCRdb copy is restricted to in-frame clones and leaves out a portion. The sample lists fewer than 200,000 clones, around 85% seen once, with roughly 9.1% in the top ten. Material for sequencing was peripheral blood. The receptors were gathered from a man aged 50 to 59 with active or convalescent COVID-19. Both conserved end residues are part of each CDR3. The order of the fields is D gene, J gene, clone size, CDR3 length, V gene, CDR3 DNA, CDR3 protein. D genes are given only for firm matches. The listing skips clone size in some rows; elsewhere it reads once, few, many or a size class.

TRBD1	TRBJ1-6	-	14	TRBV19	TGTGCCAGTAGTTCGCACGGACAGGGTGCACCCCTCCACTTT	CASSSHGQGAPLHF
TRBD2	TRBJ2-7	-	14	TRBV6-5	TGTGCCAGCGTTAAGGCGGGAGGGAACGCCGAGCAGTACTTC	CASVKAGGNAEQYF
TRBD1	TRBJ2-4	-	16	TRBV28	TGTGCCAGCAGTTTCATCGTGGGACAGGGGAAAAACATTCAGTACTTC	CASSFIVGQGKNIQYF
TRBD1	TRBJ2-4	-	16	TRBV6-5	TGTGCCAGCAGTTACTCCGAAGGGGGCTCAAAAAACATTCAGTACTTC	CASSYSEGGSKNIQYF
TRBD1	TRBJ1-4	few	16	TRBV19	TGTGCCAGTACTCTGGGACAGGGGAGAAGTAGTGAAAAACTGTTTTTT	CASTLGQGRSSEKLFF
TRBD1	TRBJ1-4	-	14	TRBV10-2	TGCGCCAGCAGCGGACAGGGCTCTATTGAAAAACTGTTTTTT	CASSGQGSIEKLFF
TRBD1	TRBJ1-6	once	15	TRBV5-4	TGTGCCAGCAGCTCCCTCGGACAGGGAGACTCACCCCTCCACTTT	CASSSLGQGDSPLHF
-	TRBJ1-2	once	15	TRBV5-4	TGTGCCAGCAGCTTGGAAGATGGAGCTAACTATGGCTACACCTTC	CASSLEDGANYGYTF
-	TRBJ2-3	-	13	TRBV7-7	TGTGCCAGCAGTTCTTACAGCACCGGTACGCAGTATTTT	CASSSYSTGTQYF
-	TRBJ2-1	-	14	TRBV7-2	TGTGCCAGCAGCCTAATGAGCTCCTACAATGAGCAGTTCTTC	CASSLMSSYNEQFF
TRBD2	TRBJ2-7	-	17	TRBV12-5	TGTGCTAGTGGTTTGGTCCCCCTAGCGGGGGGGGGATACGAGCAGTACTTC	CASGLVPLAGGGYEQYF
-	TRBJ2-2	-	15	TRBV4-3	TGCGCCAGCAGCCCCCAGACAGCGAACACCGGGGAGCTGTTTTTT	CASSPQTANTGELFF
TRBD2	TRBJ2-3	-	15	TRBV18	TGTGCCAGCTCAGGGGGACTAGCGGTCCGGGATACGCAGTATTTT	CASSGGLAVRDTQYF
-	TRBJ2-3	-	11	TRBV12-3/TRBV12-4	TGTGCCAGCAGTCCAACAGATACGCAGTATTTT	CASSPTDTQYF
TRBD2	TRBJ2-5	-	13	TRBV7-2	TGTGCCAGCAGCTCAGGGACTAGCGGGGTCCGTTACTTC	CASSSGTSGVRYF
TRBD2	TRBJ2-7	-	16	TRBV6-4	TGTGCCAGCAGTGACTCGAGGGCGGGAGGTAACTACGAGCAGTACTTC	CASSDSRAGGNYEQYF
TRBD2	TRBJ2-3	-	16	TRBV6-6	TGTGCCAGCAGTTACTCTCCTAGCGGGAGCACAGATACGCAGTATTTT	CASSYSPSGSTDTQYF
-	TRBJ2-3	-	13	TRBV30	TGTGCCTGGAGTCGACTCATCACAGATACGCAGTATTTT	CAWSRLITDTQYF
TRBD1	TRBJ2-1	-	15	TRBV15	TGTGCCACCAGCAGTCCCGGGACAGGGAACAATGAGCAGTTCTTC	CATSSPGTGNNEQFF
TRBD2	TRBJ2-3	-	14	TRBV2	TGTGCCAGCAGGGCGGGGGGCTCCACAGATACGCAGTATTTT	CASRAGGSTDTQYF
-	TRBJ2-5	-	14	TRBV15	TGTGCCACCAGAAGCAGGGAGGTTTGGGAGACCCAGTACTTC	CATRSREVWETQYF
TRBD1	TRBJ2-7	few	17	TRBV7-6	TGTGCCAGCAGCCCCACCAGACCCGGGACAGGGAGGTACGAGCAGTACTTC	CASSPTRPGTGRYEQYF